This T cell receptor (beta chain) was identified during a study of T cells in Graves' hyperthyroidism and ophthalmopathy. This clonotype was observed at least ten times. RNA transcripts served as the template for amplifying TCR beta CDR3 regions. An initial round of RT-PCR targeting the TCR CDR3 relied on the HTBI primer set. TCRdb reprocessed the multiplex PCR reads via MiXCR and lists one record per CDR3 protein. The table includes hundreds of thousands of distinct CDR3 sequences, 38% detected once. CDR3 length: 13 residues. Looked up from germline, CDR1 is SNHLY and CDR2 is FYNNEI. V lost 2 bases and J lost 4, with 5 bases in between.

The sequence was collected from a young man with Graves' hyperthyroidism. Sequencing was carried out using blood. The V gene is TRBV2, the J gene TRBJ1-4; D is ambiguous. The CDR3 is CASSEPYNEKLFF. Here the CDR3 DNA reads TGTGCCAGCAGTGAACCGTATAATGAAAAACTGTTTTTT.